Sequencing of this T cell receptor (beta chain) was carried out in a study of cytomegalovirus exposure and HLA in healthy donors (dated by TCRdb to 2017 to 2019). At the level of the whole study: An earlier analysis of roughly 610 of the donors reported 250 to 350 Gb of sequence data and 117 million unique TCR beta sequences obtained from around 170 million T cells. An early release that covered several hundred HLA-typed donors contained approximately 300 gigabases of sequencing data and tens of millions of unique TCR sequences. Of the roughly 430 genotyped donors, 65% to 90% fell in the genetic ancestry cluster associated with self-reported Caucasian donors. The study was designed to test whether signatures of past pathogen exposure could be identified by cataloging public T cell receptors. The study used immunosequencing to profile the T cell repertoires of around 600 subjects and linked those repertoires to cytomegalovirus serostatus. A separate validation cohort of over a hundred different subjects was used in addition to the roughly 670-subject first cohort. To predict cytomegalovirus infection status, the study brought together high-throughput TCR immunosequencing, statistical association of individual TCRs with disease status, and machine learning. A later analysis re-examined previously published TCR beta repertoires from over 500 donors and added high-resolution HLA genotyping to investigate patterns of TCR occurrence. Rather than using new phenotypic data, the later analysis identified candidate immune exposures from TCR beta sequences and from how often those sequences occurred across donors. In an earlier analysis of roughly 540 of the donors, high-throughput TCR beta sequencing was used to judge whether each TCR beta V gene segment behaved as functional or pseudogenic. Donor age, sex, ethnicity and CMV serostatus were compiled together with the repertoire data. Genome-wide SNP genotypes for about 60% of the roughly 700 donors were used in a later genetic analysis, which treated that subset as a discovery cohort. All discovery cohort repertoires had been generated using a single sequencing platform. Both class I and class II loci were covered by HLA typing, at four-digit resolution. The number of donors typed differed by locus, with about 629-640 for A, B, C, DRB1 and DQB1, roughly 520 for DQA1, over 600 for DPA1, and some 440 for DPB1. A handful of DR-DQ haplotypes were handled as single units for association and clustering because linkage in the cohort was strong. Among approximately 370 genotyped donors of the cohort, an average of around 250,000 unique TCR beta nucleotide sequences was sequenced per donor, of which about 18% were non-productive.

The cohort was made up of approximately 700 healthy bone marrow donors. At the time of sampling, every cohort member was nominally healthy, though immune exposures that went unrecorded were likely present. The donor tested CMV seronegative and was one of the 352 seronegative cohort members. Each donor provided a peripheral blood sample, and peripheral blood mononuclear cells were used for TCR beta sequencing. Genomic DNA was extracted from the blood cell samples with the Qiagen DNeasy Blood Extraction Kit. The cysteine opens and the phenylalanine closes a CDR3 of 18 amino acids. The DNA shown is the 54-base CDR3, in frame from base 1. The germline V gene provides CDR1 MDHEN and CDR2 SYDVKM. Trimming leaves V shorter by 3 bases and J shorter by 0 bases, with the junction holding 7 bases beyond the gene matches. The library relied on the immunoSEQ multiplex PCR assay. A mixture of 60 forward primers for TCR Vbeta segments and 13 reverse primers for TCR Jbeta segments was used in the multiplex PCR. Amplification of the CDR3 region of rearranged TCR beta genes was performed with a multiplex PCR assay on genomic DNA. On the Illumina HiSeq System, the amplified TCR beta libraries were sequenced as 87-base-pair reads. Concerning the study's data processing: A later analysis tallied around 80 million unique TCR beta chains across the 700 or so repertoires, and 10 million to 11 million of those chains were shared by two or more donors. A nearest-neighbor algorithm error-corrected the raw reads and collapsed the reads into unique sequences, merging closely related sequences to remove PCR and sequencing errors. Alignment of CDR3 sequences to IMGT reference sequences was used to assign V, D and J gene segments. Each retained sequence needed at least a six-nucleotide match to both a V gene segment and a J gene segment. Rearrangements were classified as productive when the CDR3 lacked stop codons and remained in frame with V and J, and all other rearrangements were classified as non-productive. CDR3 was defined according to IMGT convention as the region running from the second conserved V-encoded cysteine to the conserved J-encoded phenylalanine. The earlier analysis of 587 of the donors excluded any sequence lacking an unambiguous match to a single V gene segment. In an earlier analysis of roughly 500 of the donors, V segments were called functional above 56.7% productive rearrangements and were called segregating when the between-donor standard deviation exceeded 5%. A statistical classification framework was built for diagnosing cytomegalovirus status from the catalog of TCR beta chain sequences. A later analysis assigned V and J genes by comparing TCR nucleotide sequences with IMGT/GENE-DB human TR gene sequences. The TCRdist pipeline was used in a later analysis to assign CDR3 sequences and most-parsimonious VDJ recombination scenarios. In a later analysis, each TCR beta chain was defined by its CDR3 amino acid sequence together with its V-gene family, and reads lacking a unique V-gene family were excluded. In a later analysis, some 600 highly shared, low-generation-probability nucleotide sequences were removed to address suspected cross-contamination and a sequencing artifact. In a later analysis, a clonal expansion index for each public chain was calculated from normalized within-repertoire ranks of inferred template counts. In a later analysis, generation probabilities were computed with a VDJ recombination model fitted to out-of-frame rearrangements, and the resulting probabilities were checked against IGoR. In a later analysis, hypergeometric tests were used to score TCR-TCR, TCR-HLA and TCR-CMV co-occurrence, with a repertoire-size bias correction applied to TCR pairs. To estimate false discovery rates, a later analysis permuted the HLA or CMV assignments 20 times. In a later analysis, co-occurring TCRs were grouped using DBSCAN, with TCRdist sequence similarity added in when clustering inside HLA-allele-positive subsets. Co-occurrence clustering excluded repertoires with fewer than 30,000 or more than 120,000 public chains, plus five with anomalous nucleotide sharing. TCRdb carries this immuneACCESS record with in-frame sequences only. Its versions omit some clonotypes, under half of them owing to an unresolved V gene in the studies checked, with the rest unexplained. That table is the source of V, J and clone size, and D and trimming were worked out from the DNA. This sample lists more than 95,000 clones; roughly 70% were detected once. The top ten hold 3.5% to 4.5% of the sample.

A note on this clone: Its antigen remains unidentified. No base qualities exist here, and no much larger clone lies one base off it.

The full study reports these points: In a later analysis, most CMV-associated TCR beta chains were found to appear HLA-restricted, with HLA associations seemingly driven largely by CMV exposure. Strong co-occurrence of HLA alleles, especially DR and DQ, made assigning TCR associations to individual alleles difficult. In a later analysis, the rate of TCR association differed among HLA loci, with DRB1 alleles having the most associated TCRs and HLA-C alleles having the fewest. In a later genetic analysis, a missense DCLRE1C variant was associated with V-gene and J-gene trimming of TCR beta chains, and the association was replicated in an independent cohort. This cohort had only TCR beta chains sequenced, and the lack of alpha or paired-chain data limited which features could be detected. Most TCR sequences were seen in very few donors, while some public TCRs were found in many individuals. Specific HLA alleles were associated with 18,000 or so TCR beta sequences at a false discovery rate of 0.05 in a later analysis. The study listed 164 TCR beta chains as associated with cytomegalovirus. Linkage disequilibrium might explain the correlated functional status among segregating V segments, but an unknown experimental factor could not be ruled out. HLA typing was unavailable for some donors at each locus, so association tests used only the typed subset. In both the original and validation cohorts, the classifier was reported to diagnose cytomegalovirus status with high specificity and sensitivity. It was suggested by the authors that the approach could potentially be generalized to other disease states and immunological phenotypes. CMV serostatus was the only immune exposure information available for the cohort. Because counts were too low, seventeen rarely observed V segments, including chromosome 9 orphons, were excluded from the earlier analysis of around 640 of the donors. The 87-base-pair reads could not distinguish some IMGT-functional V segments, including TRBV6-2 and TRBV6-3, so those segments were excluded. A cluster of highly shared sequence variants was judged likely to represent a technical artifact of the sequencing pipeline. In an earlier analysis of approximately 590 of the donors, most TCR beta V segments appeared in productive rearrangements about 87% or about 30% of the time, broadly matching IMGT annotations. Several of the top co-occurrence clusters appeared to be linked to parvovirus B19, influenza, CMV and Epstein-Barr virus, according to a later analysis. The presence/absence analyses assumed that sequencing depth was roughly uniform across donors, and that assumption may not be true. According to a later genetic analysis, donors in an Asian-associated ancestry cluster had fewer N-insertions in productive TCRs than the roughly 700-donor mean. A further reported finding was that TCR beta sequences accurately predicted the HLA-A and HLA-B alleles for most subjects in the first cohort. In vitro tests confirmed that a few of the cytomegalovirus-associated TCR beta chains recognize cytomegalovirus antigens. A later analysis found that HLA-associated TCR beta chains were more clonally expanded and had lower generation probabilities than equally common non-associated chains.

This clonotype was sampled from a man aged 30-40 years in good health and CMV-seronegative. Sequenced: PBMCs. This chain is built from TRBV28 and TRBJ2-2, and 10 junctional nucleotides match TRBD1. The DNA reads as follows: TGTGCCAGCAGTTTCTGGGGACAGGGGCTATCGAACACCGGGGAGCTGTTTTTT. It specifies CASSFWGQGLSNTGELFF.